A single T cell receptor beta chain is shown here with its context. The antigen is not known. The sample comes from a study of cytomegalovirus exposure and HLA in healthy donors. Some clones are missing from TCRdb's copy, which holds only in-frame ones; the method was immunoSEQ multiplex PCR. The sample comprises 150,000 to 200,000 clones, roughly 82% of which are singletons, and roughly 1.6% rests with the top ten. Overall study findings and caveats: TCR clusters originating in the first cohort tended to co-occur in the 120 validation repertoires, according to a later analysis.

The ends were cut back, 2 bases at V and 1 base at J, with 5 bases in the middle. The CDR3 consists of 13 residues. CDR1 is ENHRY and CDR2 is SYGVKD in the germline V gene. Input material: PBMCs. This TCR derives from a woman between 18 and 30 years old in good health and CMV-seronegative. The chain employs TRBV10-3 and TRBJ1-1; D is ambiguous. CDR3 amino acids: CAISEKQNTEAFF. CDR3 nucleotides: TGTGCCATCAGTGAGAAGCAGAACACTGAAGCTTTCTTT.